This TCR beta chain is from a study of beta chain features in type 1 diabetes. CDR1 MNHEY and CDR2 SMNVEV come from the germline V gene (reference sequence). The V and J ends lost 5 bases and 0 bases respectively, with 11 bases between them. This CDR3 spans 15 amino acids. Concerning this clone itself: Its specificity is not known.

Expressed TCRB transcripts were sequenced because the entire RNA isolate underwent reverse transcription. Naive, central memory and regulatory T cell samples yielded about 3.57 million reads on average. Assay: immunoSEQ multiplex PCR; the TCRdb copy retains only in-frame clones and omits some. This repertoire shows 550,000 to 850,000 clones, roughly 13% found once; its top ten account for 0.02% to 0.025%. Study findings and constraints: Among patients with Type 1 diabetes, TCRB CDR3s were moderately but significantly shorter in every one of the four CD4+ subsets. PCR may have favored shorter templates equally in patients and controls. For TCRB rearrangement, an influence of HLA type remained unresolved here.

Sorting of CD4+ naive, central memory, regulatory and stem cell-like memory cells was performed via CD45RO/CCR7/CD25/CD127/CD95/CD27. The sequenced sample consisted of naive CD4+ T cells from blood. This chain connects TRBV27 to TRBJ2-4; D not certain. This sequence was found in a man aged 18 to 30 with type 1 diabetes. The CDR3 region is CASSPTVLAKNIQYF. Here the CDR3 DNA reads TGTGCCAGCAGTCCAACGGTCTTAGCCAAAAACATTCAGTACTTC.